This TCR beta chain originates from a study of Graves' ophthalmopathy and Graves' hyperthyroidism. Amplification of TCR beta CDR3 regions used RNA transcripts. The library came from an HTBI-primed first-round RT-PCR and a second-round multiplex PCR. Each CDR3 protein gets one entry after TCRdb re-called the multiplex PCR reads with MiXCR. The data hold about 400,000 distinct CDR3 sequences, with about 17% observed a single time. This clonotype was counted ten times or more. Its antigen is still unknown. Other autoimmune diseases, uncontrolled infections, pregnancy and lactation each led to patient exclusion. The CDR3 runs 12 residues. CDR1 is GTSNPN and CDR2 is SVGIG in the germline V gene (reference sequence). Whole-study results and caveats: Blood also harbored most expanded thyroid clonotypes above 0.001 frequency.

This clonotype was sampled from a woman younger than 35 with Graves' ophthalmopathy. The V gene is TRBV30, the J gene TRBJ1-1, with D maybe TRBD1 (5 bases). Sequences were obtained from peripheral blood. For the CDR3, the DNA is TGTGGATTCGGGACCCGAAATCCCGCAGCTTTCTTT. This gives the protein CGFGTRNPAAFF.